This T cell receptor (beta chain) originates from a study of T cell repertoires in cytomegalovirus infection. The overall study: From public TCR beta signatures came an indication of both CMV infection and matching HLA type.

A note on this clonotype: Its antigen is undetermined.

TCRdb reanalysed the reads using MiXCR and keeps one entry per CDR3 protein. The sample comprises 300,000 or so distinct CDR3 sequences, roughly 26% of which are singletons, and about 15% rests with the top ten. Overall study results and limits: HLA-C-restricted CMV clonotypes gave the most frequent clonotype in two of eight donors.

The sequencing sample was made of PBMCs. This TCR was sampled from a human donor in good health (CMV status not recorded). Some clones in this sample may be carry-over from other donors' samples.

The CDR3 DNA follows: TGCACCCCGGGACTAGCGGGAACGAATGAGCAGTTCTTC. The encoded protein is CTPGLAGTNEQFF. The V call is TRBV20-1, the J call TRBJ2-1; 13 bases are shared with TRBD2. The CDR3 is made up of 13 amino acids. CDR1 and CDR2 from the germline V gene are DFQATT and SNEGSKA (reference sequence).